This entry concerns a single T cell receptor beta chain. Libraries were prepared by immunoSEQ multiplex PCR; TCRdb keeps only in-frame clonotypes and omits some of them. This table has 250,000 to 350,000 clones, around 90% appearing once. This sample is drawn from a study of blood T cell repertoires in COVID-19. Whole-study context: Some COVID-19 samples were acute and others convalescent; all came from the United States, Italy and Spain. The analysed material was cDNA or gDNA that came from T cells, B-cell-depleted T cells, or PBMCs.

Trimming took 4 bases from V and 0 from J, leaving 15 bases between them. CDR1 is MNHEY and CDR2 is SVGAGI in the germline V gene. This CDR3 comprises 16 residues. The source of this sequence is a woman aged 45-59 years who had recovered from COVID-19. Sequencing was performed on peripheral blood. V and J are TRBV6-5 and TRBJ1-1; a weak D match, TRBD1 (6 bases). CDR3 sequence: CASSSPGQPLNTEAFF. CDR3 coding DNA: TGTGCCAGCAGTTCACCGGGACAACCCCTGAACACTGAAGCTTTCTTT.